These 8 T cell receptor beta chains came from one sample sequenced in a study of radiotherapy plus CTLA-4 blockade in lung cancer. Repertoires were generated with immunoSEQ multiplex PCR, while TCRdb's copy carries only in-frame clones and drops some. The sample holds around 78,000 clones; under 80% are singletons and the top ten take 4%. The sequenced sample was peripheral blood, obtained from a patient treated with radiotherapy plus ipilimumab. The origin of the receptors is a human donor with non-small cell lung cancer who had a partial response to radiotherapy plus ipilimumab. Some clones in this sample may be carry-over from other donors' samples.

V usage is TRBV9 and J usage is TRBJ2-3; 11 bases fit TRBD2. The V and J ends lost 0 bases and 4 bases, in that order; junction bases with no gene match: 7. The CDR3 has 17 residues. The germline V gene encodes CDR1 SGDLS and CDR2 YYNGEE. This chain's CDR3 is CASSVAWLAGGSDTQYF. The DNA of the CDR3 is TGTGCCAGCAGCGTAGCTTGGCTAGCGGGAGGTTCAGATACGCAGTATTTT.

This clone was observed a handful of times. The chain combines TRBV6-6 with TRBJ2-1, with 15 nucleotides matching TRBD2. Trimming at V came to 2 bases and at J to 7 bases, leaving 3 bases not matched to a gene. In germline, CDR1 is MNHNY, CDR2 SVGAGI (reference sequence). The length of the CDR3 is 16 residues. CDR3 DNA: TGTGCCAGCAGTTACCTGGGACTAGCGGGAGGTAATGAGCAGTTCTTC. Translating it yields CASSYLGLAGGNEQFF.

V gene TRBV28 combines with J gene TRBJ2-5, with TRBD1 as a possible D gene (6 bases). The J call may be wrong; the DNA end is better matched by TRBJ2-7. Germline values: CDR1 MDHEN, CDR2 SYDVKM. The CDR3 covers 15 residues. CDR3 in DNA: TGTGCCAGCACTCTGGGACGGACAGCTGCCTACGAGCAGTACTTC. Translated: CASTLGRTAAYEQYF.

The chain combines TRBV7-2 with TRBJ1-5; D possibly corresponds to TRBD1 (5 bases). The length of the CDR3 is 16 residues. Deletions cut 1 base from V and 1 base from J, with 11 bases between. Germline CDR1 SGHTA, CDR2 FQGNSA. The CDR3 nucleotides are TGTGCCAGCAGCTTAGGGGGCGGTGCGAGCAATCAGCCCCAGCATTTT. This sequence encodes CASSLGGGASNQPQHF.

This clone occurred a few times. The chain carries TRBV19 and TRBJ2-7; TRBD1 matches 8 bases. The CDR3 runs 14 residues. Germline-derived CDR1 and CDR2 are LNHDA and SQIVND (reference sequence). J lost 0 bases, V lost 5 bases, and 3 bases had no gene match. The DNA for the CDR3 is TGTGCCAGTAGTCGGACAGGGAGCTCCTACGAGCAGTACTTC. The encoded protein is CASSRTGSSYEQYF.

V is TRBV28 and J is TRBJ2-1, with 7 positions matching TRBD2. This CDR3 region has 14 residues. With V trimmed by 9 bases and J by 2 bases, 7 bases remained unmatched. Looked up from germline, CDR1 is MDHEN and CDR2 is SYDVKM. The CDR3 region is CASIWGGAYNEQFF. CDR3 DNA sequence: TGTGCCAGTATTTGGGGGGGGGCCTACAATGAGCAGTTCTTC.

The J gene is TRBJ2-7, the V gene TRBV5-1, with D possibly matching TRBD2 (5 bases). CDR3 length equals 14 residues. The germline gives CDR1 SGHRS, CDR2 YFSETQ. The V gene lost 0 bases and the J gene lost 5 bases, with 12 bases spanning the gap. The CDR3 here is CASSLAGWSDEQYF. CDR3 sequence (DNA): TGCGCCAGCAGCTTGGCGGGATGGAGCGACGAGCAGTACTTC.

The rearrangement joins TRBV11-2 to TRBJ2-1; TRBD2 matches 7 bases. CDR3 size: 16 residues. With 5 bases clipped from V and 2 bases from J, the junction kept 9 bases outside the gene matches. Germline CDR1 reads SGHAT; CDR2 reads FQNNGV. The CDR3, as DNA: TGTGCCAGCAGCAAACTTACTGGGGGGGCCTACAATGAGCAGTTCTTC. Protein sequence: CASSKLTGGAYNEQFF.